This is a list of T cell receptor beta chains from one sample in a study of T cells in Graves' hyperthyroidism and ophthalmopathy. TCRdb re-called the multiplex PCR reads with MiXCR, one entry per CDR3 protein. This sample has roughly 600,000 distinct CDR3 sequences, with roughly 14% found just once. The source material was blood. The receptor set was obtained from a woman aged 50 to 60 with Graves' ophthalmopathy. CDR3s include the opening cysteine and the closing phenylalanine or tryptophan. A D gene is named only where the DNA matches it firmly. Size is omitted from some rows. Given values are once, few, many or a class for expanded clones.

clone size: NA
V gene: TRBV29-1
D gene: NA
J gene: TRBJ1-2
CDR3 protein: CSVEVGVSGYTF
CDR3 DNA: TGCAGCGTTGAAGTAGGAGTAAGTGGCTACACCTTC

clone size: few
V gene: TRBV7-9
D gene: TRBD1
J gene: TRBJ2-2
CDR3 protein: CASSLLNGQGPNTGELFF
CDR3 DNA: TGTGCCAGCAGCCTATTAAATGGACAGGGCCCGAACACCGGGGAGCTGTTTTTT

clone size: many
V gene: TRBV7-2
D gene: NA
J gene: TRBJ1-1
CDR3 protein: CASSLPRMNTEAFF
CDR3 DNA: TGTGCCAGCAGCTTACCGAGAATGAACACTGAAGCTTTCTTT

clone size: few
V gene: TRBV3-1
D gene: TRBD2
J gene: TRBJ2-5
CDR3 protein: CASSLRAGVRETQYF
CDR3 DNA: TGTGCCAGCAGCCTTCGAGCGGGAGTTCGAGAGACCCAGTACTTC

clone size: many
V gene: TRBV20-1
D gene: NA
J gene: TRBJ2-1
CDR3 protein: CSASRSVADNEQFF
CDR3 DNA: TGCAGTGCTAGTCGTTCGGTAGCCGACAATGAGCAGTTCTTC

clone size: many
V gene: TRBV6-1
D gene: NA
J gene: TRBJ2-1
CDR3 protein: CASSEWGLSYNEQFF
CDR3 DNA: TGTGCCAGCAGTGAATGGGGGCTTTCCTACAATGAGCAGTTCTTC

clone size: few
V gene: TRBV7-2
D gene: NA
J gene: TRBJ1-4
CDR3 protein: CASSDGGLNEKLFF
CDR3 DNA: TGTGCCAGCAGCGACGGGGGTCTTAATGAAAAACTGTTTTTT

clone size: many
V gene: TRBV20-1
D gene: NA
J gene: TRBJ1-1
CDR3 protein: CSAKGIQGTEAFF
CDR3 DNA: TGCAGTGCTAAAGGGATTCAAGGCACTGAAGCTTTCTTT

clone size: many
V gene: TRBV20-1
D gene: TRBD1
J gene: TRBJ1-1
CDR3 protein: CSAGTGKDSAFF
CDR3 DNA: TGCAGTGCTGGGACAGGGAAGGATTCAGCTTTCTTT

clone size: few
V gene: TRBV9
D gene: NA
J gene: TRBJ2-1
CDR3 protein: CASSGISDRYNEQFF
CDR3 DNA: TGTGCCAGCAGCGGGATATCCGACAGATACAATGAGCAGTTCTTC

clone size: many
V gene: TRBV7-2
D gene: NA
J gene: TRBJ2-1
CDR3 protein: CASSLFFGTYNEQFF
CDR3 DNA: TGTGCCAGCAGCTTATTCTTCGGAACTTACAATGAGCAGTTCTTC

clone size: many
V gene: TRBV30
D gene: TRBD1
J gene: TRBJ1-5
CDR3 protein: CAWTPDRVEQPQHF
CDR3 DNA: TGTGCCTGGACTCCCGACAGGGTGGAGCAGCCCCAGCATTTT

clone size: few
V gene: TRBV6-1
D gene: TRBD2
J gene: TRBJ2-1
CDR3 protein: CASSEALGLAIDNEQFF
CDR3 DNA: TGTGCCAGCAGTGAAGCTTTGGGACTAGCGATAGACAATGAGCAGTTCTTC

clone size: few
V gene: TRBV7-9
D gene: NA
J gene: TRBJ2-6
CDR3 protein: CASSLAPLSGANVLTF
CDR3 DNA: TGTGCCAGCAGCTTAGCGCCCCTCTCTGGGGCCAACGTCCTGACTTTC

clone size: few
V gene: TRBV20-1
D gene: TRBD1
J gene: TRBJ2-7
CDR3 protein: CSAYTGQGGYEQYF
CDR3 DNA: TGCAGTGCTTACACAGGACAGGGCGGCTACGAGCAGTACTTC

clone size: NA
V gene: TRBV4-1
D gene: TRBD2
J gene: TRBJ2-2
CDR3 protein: CASSQDELAGVYTGELFF
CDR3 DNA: TGCGCCAGCAGCCAAGATGAACTAGCGGGAGTTTACACCGGGGAGCTGTTTTTT

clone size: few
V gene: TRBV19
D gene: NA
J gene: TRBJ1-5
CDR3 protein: CASSTWTALGNQPQHF
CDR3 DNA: TGTGCCAGTAGTACCTGGACAGCACTTGGCAATCAGCCCCAGCATTTT